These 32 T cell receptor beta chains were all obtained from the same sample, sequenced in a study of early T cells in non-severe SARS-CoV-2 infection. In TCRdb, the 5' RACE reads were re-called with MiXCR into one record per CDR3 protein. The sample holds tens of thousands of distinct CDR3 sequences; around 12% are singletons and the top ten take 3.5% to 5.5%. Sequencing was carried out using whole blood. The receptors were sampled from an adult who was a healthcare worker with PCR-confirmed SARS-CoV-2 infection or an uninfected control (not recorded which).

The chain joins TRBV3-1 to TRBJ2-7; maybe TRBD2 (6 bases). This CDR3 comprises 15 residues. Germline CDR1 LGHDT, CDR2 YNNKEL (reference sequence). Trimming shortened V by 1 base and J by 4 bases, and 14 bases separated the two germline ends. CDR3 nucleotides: TGTGCCAGCAGCCAAGGGGACGGGAGAGCTTACGAGCAGTACTTC. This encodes CASSQGDGRAYEQYF.

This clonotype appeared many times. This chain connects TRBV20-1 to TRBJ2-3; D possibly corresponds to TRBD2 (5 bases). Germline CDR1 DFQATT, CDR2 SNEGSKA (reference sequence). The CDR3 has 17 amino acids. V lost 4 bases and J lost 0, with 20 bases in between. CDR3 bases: TGCAGTGCTATTAAAATGCAGCGGAGCTCTAGCACAGATACGCAGTATTTT. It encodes CSAIKMQRSSSTDTQYF.

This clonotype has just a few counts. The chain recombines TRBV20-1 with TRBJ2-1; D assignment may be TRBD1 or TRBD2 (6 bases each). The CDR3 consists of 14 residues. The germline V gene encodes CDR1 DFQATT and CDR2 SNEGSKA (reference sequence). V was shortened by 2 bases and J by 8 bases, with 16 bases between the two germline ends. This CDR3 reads CSARKGGGSDEQFF. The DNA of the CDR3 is TGCAGTGCTAGAAAGGGGGGTGGTTCTGATGAGCAGTTCTTC.

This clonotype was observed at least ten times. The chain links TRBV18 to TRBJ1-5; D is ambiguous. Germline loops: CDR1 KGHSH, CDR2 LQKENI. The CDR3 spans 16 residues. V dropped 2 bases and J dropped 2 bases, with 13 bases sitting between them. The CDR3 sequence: CASSPAGTVGNQPQHF. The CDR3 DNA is TGTGCCAGCTCACCAGCGGGCACGGTCGGCAATCAGCCCCAGCATTTT.

The chain's CDR3 is CSASTIAGRETQYF. CDR3 coding DNA: TGCAGTGCTAGTACTATAGCGGGAAGAGAGACCCAGTACTTC. The chain links TRBV20-1 to TRBJ2-5; 8 bases are shared with TRBD2. The germline gives CDR1 DFQATT, CDR2 SNEGSKA (reference sequence). The CDR3 sequence is 14 residues long. After removal of 3 bases from V and 4 bases from J, the junction contained 7 bases not matched to a gene.

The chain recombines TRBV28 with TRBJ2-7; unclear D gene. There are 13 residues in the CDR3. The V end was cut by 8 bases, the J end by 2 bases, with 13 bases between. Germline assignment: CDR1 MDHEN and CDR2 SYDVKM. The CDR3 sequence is CASVGSLAYEQYF. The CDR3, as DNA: TGTGCCAGCGTGGGCAGCCTTGCCTACGAGCAGTACTTC.

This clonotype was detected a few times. The CDR3 DNA is TGTGCCAGCAGTGAACTACCCCAGGGCACAGATACGCAGTATTTT. Amino acid sequence: CASSELPQGTDTQYF. The chain joins TRBV7-6 to TRBJ2-3; D remains unclear. The CDR3 spans 15 residues. Trimming took 6 bases from V and 1 from J, leaving 14 bases between them. In germline, CDR1 is SGHVS, CDR2 FNYEAQ.

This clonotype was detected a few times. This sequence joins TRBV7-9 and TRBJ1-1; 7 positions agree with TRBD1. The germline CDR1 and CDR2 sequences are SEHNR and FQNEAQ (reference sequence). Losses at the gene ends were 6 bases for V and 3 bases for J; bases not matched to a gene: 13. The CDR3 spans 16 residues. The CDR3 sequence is CASRSPTTGWYTEAFF. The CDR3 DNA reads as TGTGCCAGCAGATCCCCAACGACAGGGTGGTACACTGAAGCTTTCTTT.

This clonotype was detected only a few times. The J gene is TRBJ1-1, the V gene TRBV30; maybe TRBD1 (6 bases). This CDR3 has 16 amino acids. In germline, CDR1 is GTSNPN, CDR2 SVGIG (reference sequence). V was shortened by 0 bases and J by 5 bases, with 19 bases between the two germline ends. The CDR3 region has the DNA TGTGCCTGGAGTGTGAGGGGGGGGAGGAGCAAGACTGAAGCTTTCTTT. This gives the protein CAWSVRGGRSKTEAFF.

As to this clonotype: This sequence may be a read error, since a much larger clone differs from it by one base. The CDR3 is CASSLGVTEAFF. For the CDR3, the DNA is TGTGCCAGCAGCTTAGGAGTTACTGAAGCTTTCTTT. V usage is TRBV7-2 and J usage is TRBJ1-1; no reliable D call. V gave up 1 base and J gave up 5 bases, with 5 bases separating them. CDR1 SGHTA and CDR2 FQGNSA come from the germline V gene. The CDR3 covers 12 residues.

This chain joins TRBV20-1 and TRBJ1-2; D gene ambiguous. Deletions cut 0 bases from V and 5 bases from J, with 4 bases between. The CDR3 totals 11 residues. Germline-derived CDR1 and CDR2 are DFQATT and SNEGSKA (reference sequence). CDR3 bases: TGCAGTGCTAGAGAAGGTTATGGCTACACCTTC. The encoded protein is CSAREGYGYTF.

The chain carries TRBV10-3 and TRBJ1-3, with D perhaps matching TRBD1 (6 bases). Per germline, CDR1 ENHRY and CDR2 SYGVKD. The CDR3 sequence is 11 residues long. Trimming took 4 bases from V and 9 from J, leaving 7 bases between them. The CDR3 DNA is TGTGCCATCAGTGGCAGGGGCACCATATATTTT. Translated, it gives CAISGRGTIYF.

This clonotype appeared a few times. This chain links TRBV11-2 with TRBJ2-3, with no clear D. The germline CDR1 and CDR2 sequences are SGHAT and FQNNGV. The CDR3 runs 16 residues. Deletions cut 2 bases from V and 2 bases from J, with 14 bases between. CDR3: CASSLQASGNTDTQYF. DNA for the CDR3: TGTGCCAGCAGCTTACAGGCTAGTGGTAACACAGATACGCAGTATTTT.

For the CDR3, the DNA is TGCAGCGTTGGGCAGGATCAGCCCCAGCATTTT. Protein: CSVGQDQPQHF. The chain has TRBV29-1 and TRBJ1-5; no definite D call. Trimming cost V 4 bases and J 5 bases, with 6 bases left between them. Germline V gives CDR1 SQVTM, CDR2 ANQGSEA. The CDR3 sequence is 11 residues long.

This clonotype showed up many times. CDR3 residues: CASRSGGSYNEQFF. In DNA, the CDR3 is TGTGCCAGCAGAAGCGGGGGGTCCTACAATGAGCAGTTCTTC. The chain is built from TRBV6-2 or TRBV6-3 and TRBJ2-1; 9 bases align to TRBD2. After removal of 6 bases from V and 1 base from J, the junction contained 1 base not matched to a gene. The CDR3 has 14 amino acids. Germline V lookup: CDR1 MNHEY, CDR2 SVGEGT.

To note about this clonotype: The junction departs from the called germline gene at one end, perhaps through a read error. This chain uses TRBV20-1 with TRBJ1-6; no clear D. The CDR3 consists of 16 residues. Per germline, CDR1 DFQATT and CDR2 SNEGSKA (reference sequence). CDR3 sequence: CSARPAKEARNSSLHF. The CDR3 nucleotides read TGCAGTGCTAGACCCGCTAAGGAGGCGCGGAATTCATCCCTCCACTTT.

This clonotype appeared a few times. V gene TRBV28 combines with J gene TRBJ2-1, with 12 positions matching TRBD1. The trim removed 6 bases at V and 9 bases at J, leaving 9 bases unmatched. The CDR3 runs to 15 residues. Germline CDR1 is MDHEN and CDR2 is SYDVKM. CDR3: CASSIPGQGAGEQFF. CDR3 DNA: TGTGCCAGCAGCATACCGGGACAGGGGGCGGGTGAGCAGTTCTTC.

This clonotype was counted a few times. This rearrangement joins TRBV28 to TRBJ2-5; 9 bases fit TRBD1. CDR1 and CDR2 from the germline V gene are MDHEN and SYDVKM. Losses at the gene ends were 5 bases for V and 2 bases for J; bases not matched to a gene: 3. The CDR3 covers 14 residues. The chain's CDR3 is CASSVGTGQETQYF. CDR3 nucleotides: TGTGCCAGCAGTGTCGGGACAGGGCAAGAGACCCAGTACTTC.

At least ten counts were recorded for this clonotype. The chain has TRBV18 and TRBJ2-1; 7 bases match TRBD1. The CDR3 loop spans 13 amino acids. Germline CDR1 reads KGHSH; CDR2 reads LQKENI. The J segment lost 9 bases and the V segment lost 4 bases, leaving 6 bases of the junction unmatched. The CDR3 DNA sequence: TGTGCCAGCTCACTACAACAGGGGCGTGAGCAGTTCTTC. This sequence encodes CASSLQQGREQFF.

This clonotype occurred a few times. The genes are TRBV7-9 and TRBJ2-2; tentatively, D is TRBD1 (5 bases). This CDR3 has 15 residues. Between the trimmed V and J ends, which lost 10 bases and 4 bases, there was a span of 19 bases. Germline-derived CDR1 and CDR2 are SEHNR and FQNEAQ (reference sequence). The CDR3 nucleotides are TGTGCCAACACAAACCGGACATCACTCACCGGGGAGCTGTTTTTT. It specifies CANTNRTSLTGELFF.

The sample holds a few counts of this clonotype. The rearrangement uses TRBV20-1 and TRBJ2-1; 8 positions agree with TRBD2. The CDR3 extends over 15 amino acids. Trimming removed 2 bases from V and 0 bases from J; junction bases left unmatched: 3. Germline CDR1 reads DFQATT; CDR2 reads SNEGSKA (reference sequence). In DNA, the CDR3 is TGCAGTGCTAGAACTAGCGGAAACTCCTACAATGAGCAGTTCTTC. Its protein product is CSARTSGNSYNEQFF.

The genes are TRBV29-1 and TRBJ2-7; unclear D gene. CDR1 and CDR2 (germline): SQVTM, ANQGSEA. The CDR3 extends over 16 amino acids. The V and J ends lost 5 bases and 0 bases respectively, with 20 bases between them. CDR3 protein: CSVTAPNRVSSYEQYF. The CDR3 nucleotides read TGCAGCGTTACAGCGCCAAACCGAGTCAGCTCCTACGAGCAGTACTTC.

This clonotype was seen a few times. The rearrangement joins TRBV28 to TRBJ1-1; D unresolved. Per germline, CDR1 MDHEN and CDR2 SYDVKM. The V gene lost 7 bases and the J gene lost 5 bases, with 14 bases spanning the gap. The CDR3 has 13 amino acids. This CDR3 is CASNLPAGTEAFF. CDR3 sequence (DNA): TGTGCCAGCAATCTCCCAGCGGGGACTGAAGCTTTCTTT.

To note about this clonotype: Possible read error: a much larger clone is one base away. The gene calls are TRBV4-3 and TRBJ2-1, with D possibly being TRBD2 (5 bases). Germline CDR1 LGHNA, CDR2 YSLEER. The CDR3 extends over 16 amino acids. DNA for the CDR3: TGCGACAGCAGCCAAGTGGTGGACTCCCCCACAATTGAGCAGTTCTTC. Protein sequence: CDSSQVVDSPTIEQFF.

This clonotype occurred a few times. The CDR3 here is CASSLGTSGPDTQYF. The CDR3 bases are TGTGCCAGCAGCTTAGGGACCTCGGGGCCAGATACGCAGTATTTT. The chain has TRBV11-2 and TRBJ2-3; D is tentatively TRBD1 or TRBD2 (5 bases each). The CDR3 sequence is 15 residues long. V lost 1 base and J lost 4, with 12 bases in between. Germline values: CDR1 SGHAT, CDR2 FQNNGV.

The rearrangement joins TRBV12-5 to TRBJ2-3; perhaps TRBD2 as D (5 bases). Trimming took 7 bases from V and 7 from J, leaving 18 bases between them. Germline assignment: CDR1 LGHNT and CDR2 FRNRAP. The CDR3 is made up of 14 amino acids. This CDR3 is CASASGSNWYTQYF. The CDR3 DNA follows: TGTGCTAGTGCTTCGGGGTCCAATTGGTATACGCAGTATTTT.

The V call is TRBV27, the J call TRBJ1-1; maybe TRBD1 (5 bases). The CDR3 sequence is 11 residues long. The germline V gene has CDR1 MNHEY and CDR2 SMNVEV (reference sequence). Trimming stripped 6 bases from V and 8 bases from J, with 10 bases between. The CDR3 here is CASSPPGEAFF. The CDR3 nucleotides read TGTGCCAGCAGCCCCCCAGGGGAAGCTTTCTTT.

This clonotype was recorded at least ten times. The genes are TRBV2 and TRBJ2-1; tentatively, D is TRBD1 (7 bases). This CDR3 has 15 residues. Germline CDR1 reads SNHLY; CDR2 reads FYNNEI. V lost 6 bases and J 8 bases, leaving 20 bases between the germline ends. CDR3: CASRQNRQGGHEQFF. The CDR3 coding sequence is TGTGCCAGCAGACAGAATCGGCAGGGGGGCCATGAGCAGTTCTTC.

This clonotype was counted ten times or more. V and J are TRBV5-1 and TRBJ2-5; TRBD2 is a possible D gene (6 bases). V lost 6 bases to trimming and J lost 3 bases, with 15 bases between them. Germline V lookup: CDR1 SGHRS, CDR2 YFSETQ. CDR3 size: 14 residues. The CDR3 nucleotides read TGCGCCAGCACCCCCGGGACTTCGAAAGAGACCCAGTACTTC. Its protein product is CASTPGTSKETQYF.

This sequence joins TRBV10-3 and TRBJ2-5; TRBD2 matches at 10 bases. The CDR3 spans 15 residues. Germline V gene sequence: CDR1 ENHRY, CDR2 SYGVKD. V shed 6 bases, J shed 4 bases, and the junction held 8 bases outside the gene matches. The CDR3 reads CAIRREREGRETQYF. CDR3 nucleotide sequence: TGTGCCATCAGGAGGGAGCGGGAGGGCCGAGAGACCCAGTACTTC.

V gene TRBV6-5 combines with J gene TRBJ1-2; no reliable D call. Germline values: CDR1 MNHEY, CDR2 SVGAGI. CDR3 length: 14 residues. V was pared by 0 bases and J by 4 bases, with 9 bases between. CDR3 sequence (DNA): TGTGCCAGCAGTTACTCCGGACGGACCTATGGCTACACCTTC. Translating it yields CASSYSGRTYGYTF.

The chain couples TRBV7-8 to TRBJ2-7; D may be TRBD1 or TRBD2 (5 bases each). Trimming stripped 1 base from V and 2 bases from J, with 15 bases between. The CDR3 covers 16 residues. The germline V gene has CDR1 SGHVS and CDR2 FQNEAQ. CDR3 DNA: TGTGCCAGCAGCTTAGTTCCGGGACCAAGTACCTACGAGCAGTACTTC. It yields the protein CASSLVPGPSTYEQYF.